These 30 T cell receptor beta chains were all obtained from the same sample, sequenced in a study of blood T cell repertoires in COVID-19. TCRdb's copy holds only in-frame clones and misses some; the assay was immunoSEQ multiplex PCR. The sample lists under 150,000 clones; around 84% were seen once. Material for sequencing was peripheral blood. These receptors were collected from a middle-aged man with acute or convalescent COVID-19.

A few counts support this clone. J is TRBJ2-2 and V is TRBV9; D is undetermined. The CDR3 is made up of 14 amino acids. The germline V gene has CDR1 SGDLS and CDR2 YYNGEE. V was trimmed by 4 bases and J by 4 bases, leaving 11 bases between them. The CDR3 loop is CASSLGPGTGELFF. CDR3 sequence (DNA): TGTGCCAGCAGCTTGGGCCCCGGCACCGGGGAGCTGTTTTTT.

The CDR3 spells CAWSGGRRSTDTQYF. CDR3 bases: TGTGCCTGGAGTGGGGGCAGGCGTTCCACAGATACGCAGTATTTT. V is TRBV30 and J is TRBJ2-3; tentatively, D is TRBD1 (5 bases). This CDR3 spans 15 amino acids. Germline lookup yields CDR1 GTSNPN and CDR2 SVGIG (reference sequence). Trimming took off 1 base at V and 2 bases at J, with 13 bases between the two ends.

The chain combines TRBV6-4 with TRBJ1-2, with TRBD1 identical over 12 bases. CDR1 is MRHNA, CDR2 SNTAGT, per germline. V dropped 5 bases and J dropped 10; count of bases not matched to a gene: 5. The CDR3 has 13 residues. The CDR3, as DNA: TGTGCCAGCAGTCCGGGACAGGGGGCGGACTACACCTTC. As protein: CASSPGQGADYTF.

The chain has TRBV19 and TRBJ1-3, with TRBD1 identical over 10 bases. V lost 9 bases and J lost 0; bases outside the gene matches: 2. This CDR3 has 14 residues. The germline V gene has CDR1 LNHDA and CDR2 SQIVND (reference sequence). The CDR3 DNA reads TGTGCCAGCAGGGACAGGGGCTCTGGAAACACCATATATTTT. It encodes CASRDRGSGNTIYF.

This clone was seen only a few times. V usage is TRBV9 and J usage is TRBJ1-6; D is perhaps TRBD1 (5 bases). The CDR3 is 16 residues long. Germline assignment: CDR1 SGDLS and CDR2 YYNGEE. Trimming stripped 1 base from V and 6 bases from J, with 14 bases between. DNA for the CDR3: TGTGCCAGCAGCGTATTCGCAGGGTCGTTTAATTCACCCCTCCACTTT. Amino acids: CASSVFAGSFNSPLHF.

The V call is TRBV7-3, the J call TRBJ2-1, with 10 bases that match TRBD2. With 1 base clipped from V and 9 bases from J, the junction kept 9 bases outside the gene matches. CDR1 and CDR2 (germline): SGHTA, FQGTGA. This CDR3 contains 16 residues. The CDR3 loop reads CASSLSSGGIGGEQFF. The CDR3, as DNA: TGTGCCAGCAGCTTAAGTAGCGGGGGGATCGGCGGTGAGCAGTTCTTC.

The chain is built from TRBV4-2 and TRBJ2-3; a possible D gene is TRBD1 (5 bases). The CDR3 spans 17 residues. CDR1 and CDR2 from the germline V gene are LGHNA and YNFKEQ. V was pared by 0 bases and J by 5 bases, with 18 bases between. Written as DNA, the CDR3 is TGTGCCAGCAGCCAAGAGGTATTCGGCAGGGCTGGAGATACGCAGTATTTT. Translating it yields CASSQEVFGRAGDTQYF.

The rearrangement links TRBV28 to TRBJ1-2; 9 bases are shared with TRBD1. The CDR3 sequence is 14 residues long. CDR1 and CDR2 from the germline V gene are MDHEN and SYDVKM. Trimming removed 5 bases from V and 5 bases from J; junction bases left unmatched: 6. CDR3 bases: TGTGCCAGCAGTCTACCCGGGACAGGGTATGGCTACACCTTC. Amino acid sequence: CASSLPGTGYGYTF.

The rearrangement uses TRBV6-6 and TRBJ2-1; tentative D call: TRBD1 (5 bases). This CDR3 is built from 14 residues. Per germline, CDR1 MNHNY and CDR2 SVGAGI (reference sequence). V shed 4 bases and J shed 4 bases, with 11 bases lying between them. CDR3 in DNA: TGTGCCAGCAGTTGGGTTGGACATTACAATGAGCAGTTCTTC. Protein product: CASSWVGHYNEQFF.

The chain joins TRBV12-3 or TRBV12-4 to TRBJ2-3; D might be TRBD1 (5 bases). With 3 bases removed from V and 6 bases from J, the gap between germline ends came to 7 bases. The CDR3 is 12 amino acids. The CDR3 sequence: CASSFRVDTQYF. The CDR3 coding sequence is TGTGCCAGCAGTTTCAGGGTGGATACGCAGTATTTT.

This sequence joins TRBV6-2 or TRBV6-3 and TRBJ2-3, with D possibly matching TRBD2 (7 bases). This CDR3 region has 15 residues. V lost 2 bases to trimming and J lost 4 bases, with 13 bases between them. Germline V gives CDR1 MNHEY, CDR2 SVGEGT. The CDR3 loop is CASSYVGGPADTQYF. The CDR3 DNA reads TGTGCCAGCAGTTACGTGGGGGGGCCGGCAGATACGCAGTATTTT.

The V and J genes are TRBV13 and TRBJ2-1; 9 nucleotides align to TRBD2. Germline V gene sequence: CDR1 PRHDT, CDR2 FYEKMQ (reference sequence). CDR3 length equals 13 residues. V lost 5 bases and J lost 10; bases outside the gene matches: 6. CDR3 nucleotides: TGTGCCAGCAGCCGGCTAGCGGGACCAGAGCAGTTCTTC. Protein product: CASSRLAGPEQFF. The full variable domain, rest sourced from reference TRBV13 and TRBJ2-1, is AAGVIQSPRHLIKEKRETATLKCYPIPRHDTVYWYQQGPGQDPQFLISFYEKMQSDKGSIPDRFSAQQFSDYHSELNMSSLELGDSALYFCASSRLAGPEQFFGPGTRLTVL.

The chain uses TRBV9 and TRBJ2-3; 14 bases line up with TRBD2. This CDR3 region has 16 residues. Germline V gives CDR1 SGDLS, CDR2 YYNGEE. The ends lost 4 bases at V and 5 bases at J; junction bases unmatched: 6. The CDR3 coding sequence is TGTGCCAGCAGCTTCAGACTAGCGGGGGGGGTAGATACGCAGTATTTT. Protein product: CASSFRLAGGVDTQYF.

The genes are TRBV7-2 and TRBJ2-7; 8 positions agree with TRBD2. V shed 4 bases, J shed 3 bases, and the junction held 8 bases outside the gene matches. Germline loops: CDR1 SGHTA, CDR2 FQGNSA. The CDR3 covers 15 residues. The CDR3 loop reads CASSSSFSGGYEQYF. For the CDR3, the DNA is TGTGCCAGCAGCTCCTCCTTCAGCGGGGGCTACGAGCAGTACTTC.

The gene calls are TRBV5-1 and TRBJ1-2; tentative D call: TRBD1 (5 bases). The CDR3 is 14 amino acids. Germline CDR1 reads SGHRS; CDR2 reads YFSETQ. The ends were cut back, 4 bases at V and 3 bases at J, with 13 bases in the middle. CDR3 sequence (DNA): TGCGCCAGCAGCCCTGCGGGGGAGGACTATGGCTACACCTTC. This encodes CASSPAGEDYGYTF. Based on the CDR3 plus reference TRBV5-1 and TRBJ1-2, the full variable domain is KAGVTQTPRYLIKTRGQQVTLSCSPISGHRSVSWYQQTPGQGLQFLFEYFSETQRNKGNFPGRFSGRQFSNSRSEMNVSTLELGDSALYLCASSPAGEDYGYTFGSGTRLTVV.

This CDR3 is CASSLTGFNYGYTF. For the CDR3, the DNA is TGTGCCAGCAGTTTAACAGGGTTTAACTATGGCTACACCTTC. The chain joins TRBV6-6 to TRBJ1-2; tentatively, D is TRBD1 (6 bases). CDR3 length equals 14 residues. CDR1 and CDR2 (germline): MNHNY, SVGAGI (reference sequence). Trimming took 4 bases from V and 1 from J, leaving 10 bases between them.

V and J are TRBV20-1 and TRBJ1-4; 7 positions agree with TRBD1. This CDR3 comprises 15 residues. J lost 8 bases, V lost 3 bases, and 12 bases had no gene match. CDR1 is DFQATT and CDR2 is SNEGSKA in the germline V gene (reference sequence). CDR3 sequence reads: CSASTRSGGREKLFF. The CDR3 DNA sequence: TGCAGTGCTAGTACAAGGTCAGGGGGAAGAGAAAAACTGTTTTTT.

The chain uses TRBV18 and TRBJ1-1, with 8 nucleotides matching TRBD1. CDR1 is KGHSH and CDR2 is LQKENI in the germline V gene. The CDR3 spans 12 residues. V shed 2 bases and J 7 bases; nucleotides not matched to a gene: 0. The CDR3: CASSPDRGEAFF. As DNA, the CDR3 is TGTGCCAGCTCACCAGACAGGGGTGAAGCTTTCTTT.

J is TRBJ2-1 and V is TRBV6-2 or TRBV6-3; possible D gene TRBD1, 7 bases. Germline CDR1 reads MNHEY; CDR2 reads SVGEGT. V shed 4 bases and J shed 9 bases, with 34 bases lying between them. CDR3 length equals 20 residues. CDR3 in amino acids: CASSLTSPPETGRWSGEQFF. CDR3 nucleotides: TGTGCCAGCAGTTTGACATCGCCGCCGGAGACAGGGAGGTGGTCTGGTGAGCAGTTCTTC.

CDR3 in DNA: TGTGCCAGCAGCTTGGCGGGGTTTGAGCAGTACTTC. It encodes CASSLAGFEQYF. This rearrangement joins TRBV7-9 to TRBJ2-7; D is possibly TRBD2 (6 bases). The germline gives CDR1 SEHNR, CDR2 FQNEAQ (reference sequence). The CDR3 consists of 12 residues. Trimming pared 3 bases from V and 7 bases from J, leaving 10 bases between.

V gene TRBV7-9 combines with J gene TRBJ2-7, with a possible D match to TRBD2 (6 bases). The CDR3 contains 14 residues. Between the trimmed V and J ends, which lost 4 bases and 1 base, there was a span of 11 bases. The germline V gene has CDR1 SEHNR and CDR2 FQNEAQ (reference sequence). CDR3 protein: CASSWTTTSYEQYF. The CDR3 nucleotides read TGTGCCAGCAGCTGGACTACAACTTCCTACGAGCAGTACTTC.

V is TRBV7-9 and J is TRBJ1-1; D gene uncertain. The CDR3 is 14 residues long. V shed 5 bases and J shed 1 base, with 11 bases lying between them. CDR1 is SEHNR and CDR2 is FQNEAQ in the germline V gene (reference sequence). The CDR3 region has the DNA TGTGCCAGCAGCCCAAGACATGAGAACACTGAAGCTTTCTTT. As protein: CASSPRHENTEAFF.

This sequence joins TRBV27 and TRBJ2-7, with a possible D match to TRBD1 (5 bases). This CDR3 spans 13 amino acids. Trimming shortened V by 3 bases and J by 5 bases, and 11 bases separated the two germline ends. Germline loops: CDR1 MNHEY, CDR2 SMNVEV (reference sequence). CDR3 in amino acids: CASSFDQGHEQYF. CDR3 coding DNA: TGTGCCAGCAGTTTCGATCAGGGCCACGAGCAGTACTTC.

The chain combines TRBV12-5 with TRBJ2-7; 8 nucleotides match TRBD2. With V trimmed by 2 bases and J by 3 bases, 6 bases remained unmatched. This CDR3 has 15 residues. Looked up from germline, CDR1 is LGHNT and CDR2 is FRNRAP. The CDR3 region has the DNA TGTGCTAGTGGTTTGTCCCGGGAGGGGAACTACGAGCAGTACTTC. Protein: CASGLSREGNYEQYF.

The chain links TRBV6-2 or TRBV6-3 to TRBJ1-4; D is unresolved. CDR1 MNHEY and CDR2 SVGEGT come from the germline V gene. The CDR3 consists of 16 residues. V shed 6 bases and J shed 0 bases, with 14 bases lying between them. The CDR3 here is CASRPIQSATNEKLFF. The CDR3 DNA reads TGTGCCAGCAGACCTATCCAGTCTGCAACTAATGAAAAACTGTTTTTT.

The CDR3 nucleotides read TGTGCCATCAGTGAGGATCTATCATCAGGTGGGGAAAAACTGTTTTTT. Translation gives CAISEDLSSGGEKLFF. This chain links TRBV10-3 with TRBJ1-4; D not certain. The germline V gene encodes CDR1 ENHRY and CDR2 SYGVKD. Trimming left V 2 bases short and J 8 bases short, with 18 bases between. The CDR3 spans 16 residues.

For the CDR3, the DNA is TGTGCCAGCAGTATAGCGGGGGGAACCTACGAGCAGTACTTC. Residues: CASSIAGGTYEQYF. The chain joins TRBV2 to TRBJ2-7; 10 bases agree with TRBD2. After removal of 5 bases from V and 2 bases from J, the junction contained 3 bases not matched to a gene. Germline lookup yields CDR1 SNHLY and CDR2 FYNNEI. The CDR3 is 14 residues long.

The chain recombines TRBV5-1 with TRBJ2-7, with a possible D match to TRBD1 (5 bases). Looked up from germline, CDR1 is SGHRS and CDR2 is YFSETQ. V lost 1 base to trimming and J lost 5 bases, with 10 bases between them. The CDR3 runs to 13 residues. DNA of the CDR3: TGCGCCAGCAGCTTGAGGGGTTTCGACGAGCAGTACTTC. Its translation: CASSLRGFDEQYF.

The chain employs TRBV9 and TRBJ2-2; 9 bases are a match to TRBD1. Germline CDR1 is SGDLS and CDR2 is YYNGEE. The ends lost 0 bases at V and 2 bases at J; junction bases unmatched: 2. The CDR3 is made up of 16 amino acids. The CDR3 loop reads CASSVGTGGNTGELFF. The CDR3 DNA is TGTGCCAGCAGCGTAGGAACAGGGGGCAACACCGGGGAGCTGTTTTTT. Using reference TRBV9 and TRBJ2-2 for the parts outside the CDR3, the full variable domain is DSGVTQTPKHLITATGQRVTLRCSPRSGDLSVYWYQQSLDQGLQFLIQYYNGEERAKGNILERFSAQQFPDLHSELNLSSLELGDSALYFCASSVGTGGNTGELFFGEGSRLTVL.

V gene TRBV9 combines with J gene TRBJ2-1, with TRBD2 matching over 7 bases. The trim removed 2 bases at V and 3 bases at J, leaving 5 bases unmatched. The CDR3 is 15 amino acids. Germline V gene sequence: CDR1 SGDLS, CDR2 YYNGEE. The CDR3 DNA is TGTGCCAGCAGCGTTCGGGGGGACCTCTACAATGAGCAGTTCTTC. Protein: CASSVRGDLYNEQFF.